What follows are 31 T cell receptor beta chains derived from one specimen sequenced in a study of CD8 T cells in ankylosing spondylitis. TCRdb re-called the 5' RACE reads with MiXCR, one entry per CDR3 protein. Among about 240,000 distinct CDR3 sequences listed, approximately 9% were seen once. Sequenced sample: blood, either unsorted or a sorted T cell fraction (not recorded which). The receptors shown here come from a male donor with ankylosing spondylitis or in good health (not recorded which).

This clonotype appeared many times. The CDR3 spells CSARDWVSGELFF. The CDR3 region has the DNA TGCAGTGCTAGAGATTGGGTTTCCGGGGAGCTGTTTTTT. The rearrangement links TRBV20-1 to TRBJ2-2; D call uncertain. The CDR3 contains 13 residues. V gave up 0 bases and J gave up 6 bases, with 8 bases separating them. CDR1 and CDR2 from the germline V gene are DFQATT and SNEGSKA (reference sequence).

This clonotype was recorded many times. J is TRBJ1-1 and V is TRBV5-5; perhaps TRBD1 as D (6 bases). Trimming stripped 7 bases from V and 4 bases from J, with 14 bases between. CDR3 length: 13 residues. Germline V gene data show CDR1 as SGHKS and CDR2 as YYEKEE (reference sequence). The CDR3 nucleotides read TGTGCCAGCTTCCTGAAGGACAGCACTGAAGCTTTCTTT. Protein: CASFLKDSTEAFF.

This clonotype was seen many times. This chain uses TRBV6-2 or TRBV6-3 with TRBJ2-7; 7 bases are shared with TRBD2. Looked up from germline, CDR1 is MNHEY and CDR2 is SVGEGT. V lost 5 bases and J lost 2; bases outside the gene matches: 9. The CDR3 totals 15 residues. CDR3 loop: CASSHPSGSAYEQYF. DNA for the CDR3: TGTGCCAGCAGTCACCCTAGCGGATCCGCCTACGAGCAGTACTTC.

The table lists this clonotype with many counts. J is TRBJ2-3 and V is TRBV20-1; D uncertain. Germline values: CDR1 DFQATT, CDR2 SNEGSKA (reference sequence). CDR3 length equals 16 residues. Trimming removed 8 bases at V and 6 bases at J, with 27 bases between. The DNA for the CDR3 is TGCAGTTTGGAGATCCTCCGGGCTACCCATGTGGATACGCAGTATTTT. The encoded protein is CSLEILRATHVDTQYF.

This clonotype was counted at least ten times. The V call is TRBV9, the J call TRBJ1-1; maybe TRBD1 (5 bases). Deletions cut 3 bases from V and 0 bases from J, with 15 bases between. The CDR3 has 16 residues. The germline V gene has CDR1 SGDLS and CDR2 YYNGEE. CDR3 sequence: CASSATAGPMNTEAFF. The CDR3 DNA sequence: TGTGCCAGCAGCGCCACTGCGGGGCCGATGAACACTGAAGCTTTCTTT.

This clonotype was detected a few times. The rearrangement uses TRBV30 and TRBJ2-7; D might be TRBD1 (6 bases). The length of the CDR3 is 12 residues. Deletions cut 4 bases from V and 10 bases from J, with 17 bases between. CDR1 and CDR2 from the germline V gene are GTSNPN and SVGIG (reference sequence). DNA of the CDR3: TGTGCCTGGACGGATTCGAGGGGACATCAGTACTTC. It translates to CAWTDSRGHQYF.

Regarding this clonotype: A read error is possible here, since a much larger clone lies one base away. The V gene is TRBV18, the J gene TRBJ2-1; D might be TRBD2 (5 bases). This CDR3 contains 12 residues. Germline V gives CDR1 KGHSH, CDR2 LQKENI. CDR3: CASSPMRDEEFF. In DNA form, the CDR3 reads TGTGCCAGCTCACCGATGAGGGATGAGGAGTTCTTC.

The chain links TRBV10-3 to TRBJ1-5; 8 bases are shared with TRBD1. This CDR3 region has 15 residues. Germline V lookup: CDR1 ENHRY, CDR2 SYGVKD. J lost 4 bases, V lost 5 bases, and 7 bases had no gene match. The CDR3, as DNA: TGTGCCATCAGTCCTACAGGGGGGAAAAATCAGCCCCAGCATTTT. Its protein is CAISPTGGKNQPQHF.

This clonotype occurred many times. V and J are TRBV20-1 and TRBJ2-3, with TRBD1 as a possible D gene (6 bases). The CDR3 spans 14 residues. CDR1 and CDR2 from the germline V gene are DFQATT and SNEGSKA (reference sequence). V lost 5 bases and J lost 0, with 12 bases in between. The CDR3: CSAVRTASTDTQYF. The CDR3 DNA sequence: TGCAGTGCTGTCCGGACAGCTAGCACAGATACGCAGTATTTT.

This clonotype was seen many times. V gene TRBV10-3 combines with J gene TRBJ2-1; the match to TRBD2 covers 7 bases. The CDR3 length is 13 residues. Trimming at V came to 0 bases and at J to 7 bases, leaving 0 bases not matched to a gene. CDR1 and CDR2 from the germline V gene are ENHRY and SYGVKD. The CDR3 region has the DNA TGTGCCATCAGTGAGTCGGGGGGGAATGAGCAGTTCTTC. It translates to CAISESGGNEQFF.

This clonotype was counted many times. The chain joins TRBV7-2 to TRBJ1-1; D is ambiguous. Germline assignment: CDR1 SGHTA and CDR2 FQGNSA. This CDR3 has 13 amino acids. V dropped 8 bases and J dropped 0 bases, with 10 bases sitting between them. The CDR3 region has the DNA TGTGCCAGCGGACCGAGCGTGAACACTGAAGCTTTCTTT. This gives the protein CASGPSVNTEAFF.

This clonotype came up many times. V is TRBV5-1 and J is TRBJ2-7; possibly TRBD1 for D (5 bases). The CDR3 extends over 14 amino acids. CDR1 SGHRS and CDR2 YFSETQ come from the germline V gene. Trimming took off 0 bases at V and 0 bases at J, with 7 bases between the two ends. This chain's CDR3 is CASSLDRPSYEQYF. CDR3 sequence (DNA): TGCGCCAGCAGCTTGGACAGGCCCTCCTACGAGCAGTACTTC.

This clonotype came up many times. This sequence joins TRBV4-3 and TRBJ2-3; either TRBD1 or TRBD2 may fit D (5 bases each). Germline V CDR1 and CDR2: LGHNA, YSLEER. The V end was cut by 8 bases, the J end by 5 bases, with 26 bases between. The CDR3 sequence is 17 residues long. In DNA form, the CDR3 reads TGCGCCAGCCGCCCTGTAAGGGACGAGGGGTATAGAGATACGCAGTATTTT. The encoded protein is CASRPVRDEGYRDTQYF.

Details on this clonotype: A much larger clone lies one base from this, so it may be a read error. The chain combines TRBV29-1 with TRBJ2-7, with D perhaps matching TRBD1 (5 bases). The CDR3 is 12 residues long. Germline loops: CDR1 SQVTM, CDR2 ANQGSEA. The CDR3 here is CGVVGASYEQYF. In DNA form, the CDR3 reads TGCGGCGTTGTTGGGGCCTCCTACGAGCAGTACTTC.

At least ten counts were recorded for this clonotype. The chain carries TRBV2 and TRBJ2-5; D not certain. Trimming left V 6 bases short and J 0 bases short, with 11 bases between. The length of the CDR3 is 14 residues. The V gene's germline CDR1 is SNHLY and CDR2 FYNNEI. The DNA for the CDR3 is TGTGCCAGCAGAAACACAATGTACCAAGAGACCCAGTACTTC. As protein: CASRNTMYQETQYF.

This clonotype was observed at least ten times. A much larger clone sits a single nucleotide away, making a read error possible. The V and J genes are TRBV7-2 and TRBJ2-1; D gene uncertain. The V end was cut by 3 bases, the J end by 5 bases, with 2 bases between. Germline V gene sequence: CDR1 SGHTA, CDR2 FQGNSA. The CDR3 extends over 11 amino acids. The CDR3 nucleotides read TGTGCCAGCAGCTTGCACAATGAGCAGTTCTTC. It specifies CASSLHNEQFF.

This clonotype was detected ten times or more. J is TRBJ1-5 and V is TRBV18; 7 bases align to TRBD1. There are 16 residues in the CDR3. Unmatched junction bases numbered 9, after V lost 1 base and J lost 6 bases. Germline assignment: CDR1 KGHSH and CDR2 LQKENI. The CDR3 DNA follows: TGTGCCAGCTCACCACTAGACATACAGGGGAGTCAGCCCCAGCATTTT. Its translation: CASSPLDIQGSQPQHF.

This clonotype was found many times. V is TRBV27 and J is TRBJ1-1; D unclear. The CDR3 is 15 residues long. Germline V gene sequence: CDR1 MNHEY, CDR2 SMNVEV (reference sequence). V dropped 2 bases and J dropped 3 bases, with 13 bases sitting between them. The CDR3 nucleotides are TGTGCCAGCAGTTTAAACGCTGGGAAGTACACTGAAGCTTTCTTT. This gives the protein CASSLNAGKYTEAFF.

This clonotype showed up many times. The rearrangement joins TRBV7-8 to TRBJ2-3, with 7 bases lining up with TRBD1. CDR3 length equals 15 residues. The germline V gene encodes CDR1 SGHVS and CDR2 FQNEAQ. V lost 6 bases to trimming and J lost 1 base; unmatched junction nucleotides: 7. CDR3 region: CASRRDRVGTDTQYF. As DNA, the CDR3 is TGTGCCAGCAGGCGCGACAGGGTTGGCACAGATACGCAGTATTTT. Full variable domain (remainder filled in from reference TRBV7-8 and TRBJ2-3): GAGVSQSPRYKVAKRGQDVALRCDPISGHVSLFWYQQALGQGPEFLTYFQNEAQLDKSGLPSDRFFAERPEGSVSTLKIQRTQQEDSAVYLCASRRDRVGTDTQYFGPGTRLTVL.

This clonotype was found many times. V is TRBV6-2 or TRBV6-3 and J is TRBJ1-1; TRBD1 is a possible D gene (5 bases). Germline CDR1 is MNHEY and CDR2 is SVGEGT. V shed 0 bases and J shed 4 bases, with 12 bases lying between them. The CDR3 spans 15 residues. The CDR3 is CASSYSGGVGTEAFF. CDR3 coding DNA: TGTGCCAGCAGTTACTCCGGAGGGGTGGGCACTGAAGCTTTCTTT.

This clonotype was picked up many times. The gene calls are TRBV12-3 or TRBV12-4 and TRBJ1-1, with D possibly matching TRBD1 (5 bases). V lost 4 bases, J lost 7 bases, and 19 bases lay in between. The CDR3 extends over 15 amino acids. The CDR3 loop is CASSYHSRLDIEAFF. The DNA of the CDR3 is TGTGCCAGCAGTTACCATTCAAGGTTGGACATTGAAGCTTTCTTT.

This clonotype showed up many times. CDR3 amino acids: CASTLNSRDTSYEQYF. CDR3 nucleotides: TGCGCCAGCACGTTAAACTCCCGGGACACTTCCTACGAGCAGTACTTC. V usage is TRBV5-1 and J usage is TRBJ2-7; the D gene is possibly TRBD1 (6 bases). Trimming shortened V by 6 bases and J by 1 base, and 20 bases separated the two germline ends. This CDR3 has 16 residues. Germline-derived CDR1 and CDR2 are SGHRS and YFSETQ.

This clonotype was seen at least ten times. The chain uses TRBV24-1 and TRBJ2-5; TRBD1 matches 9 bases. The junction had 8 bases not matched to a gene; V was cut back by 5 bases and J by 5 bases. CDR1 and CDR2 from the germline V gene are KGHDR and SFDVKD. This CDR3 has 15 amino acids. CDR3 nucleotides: TGTGCCACCAGTGCTACGACAGGGGGTATGGAGACCCAGTACTTC. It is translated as CATSATTGGMETQYF.

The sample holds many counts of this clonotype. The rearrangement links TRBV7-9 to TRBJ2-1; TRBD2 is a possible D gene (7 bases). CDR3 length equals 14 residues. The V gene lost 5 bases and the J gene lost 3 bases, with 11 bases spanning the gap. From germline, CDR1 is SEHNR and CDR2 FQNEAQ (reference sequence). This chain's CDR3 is CASSRGAIYNEQFF. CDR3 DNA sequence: TGTGCCAGCAGCCGGGGGGCCATCTACAATGAGCAGTTCTTC. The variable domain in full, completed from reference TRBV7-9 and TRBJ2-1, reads DTGVSQNPRHKITKRGQNVTFRCDPISEHNRLYWYRQTLGQGPEFLTYFQNEAQLEKSRLLSDRFSAERPKGSFSTLEIQRTEQGDSAMYLCASSRGAIYNEQFFGPGTRLTVL.

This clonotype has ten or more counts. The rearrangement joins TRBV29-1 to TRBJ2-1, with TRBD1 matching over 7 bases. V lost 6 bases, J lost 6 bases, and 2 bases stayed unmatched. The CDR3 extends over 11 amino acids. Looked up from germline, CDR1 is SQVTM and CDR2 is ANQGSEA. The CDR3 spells CSVGQINEQFF. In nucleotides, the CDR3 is TGCAGCGTGGGACAGATCAATGAGCAGTTCTTC.

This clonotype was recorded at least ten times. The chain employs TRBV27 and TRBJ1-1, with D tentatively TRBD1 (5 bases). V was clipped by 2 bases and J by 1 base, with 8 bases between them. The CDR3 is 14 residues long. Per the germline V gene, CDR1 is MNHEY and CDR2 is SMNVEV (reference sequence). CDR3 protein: CASSLRTPNTEAFF. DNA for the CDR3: TGTGCCAGCAGTTTAAGGACACCGAACACTGAAGCTTTCTTT.

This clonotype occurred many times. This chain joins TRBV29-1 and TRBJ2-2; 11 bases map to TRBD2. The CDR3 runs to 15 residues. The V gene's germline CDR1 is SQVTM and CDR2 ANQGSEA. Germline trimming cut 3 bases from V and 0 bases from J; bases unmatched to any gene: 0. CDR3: CSVETSGTNTGELFF. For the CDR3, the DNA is TGCAGCGTTGAGACTAGCGGGACGAACACCGGGGAGCTGTTTTTT.

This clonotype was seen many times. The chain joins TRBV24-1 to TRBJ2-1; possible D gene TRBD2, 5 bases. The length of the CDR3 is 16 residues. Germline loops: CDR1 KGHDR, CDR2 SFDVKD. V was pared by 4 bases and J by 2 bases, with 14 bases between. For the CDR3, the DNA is TGTGCCACCAGTGACCCAAGCGGAGATACCTACAATGAGCAGTTCTTC. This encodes CATSDPSGDTYNEQFF.

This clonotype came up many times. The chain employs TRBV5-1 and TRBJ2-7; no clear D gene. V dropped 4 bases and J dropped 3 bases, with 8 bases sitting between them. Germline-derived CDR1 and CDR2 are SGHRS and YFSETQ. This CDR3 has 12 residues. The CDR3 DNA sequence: TGCGCCAGCAGCCGATCCAACTACGAGCAGTACTTC. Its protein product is CASSRSNYEQYF. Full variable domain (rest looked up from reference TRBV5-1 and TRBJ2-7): KAGVTQTPRYLIKTRGQQVTLSCSPISGHRSVSWYQQTPGQGLQFLFEYFSETQRNKGNFPGRFSGRQFSNSRSEMNVSTLELGDSALYLCASSRSNYEQYFGPGTRLTVT.

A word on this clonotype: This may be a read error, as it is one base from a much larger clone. This CDR3 is CSARSRETQYF. In DNA form, the CDR3 reads TGCAGTGCTAGATCACGGGAGACCCAGTACTTC. The chain joins TRBV20-1 to TRBJ2-5, with D unclear. The CDR3 consists of 11 residues. Trimming left V 2 bases short and J 5 bases short, with 6 bases between. Germline V CDR1 and CDR2: DFQATT, SNEGSKA (reference sequence).

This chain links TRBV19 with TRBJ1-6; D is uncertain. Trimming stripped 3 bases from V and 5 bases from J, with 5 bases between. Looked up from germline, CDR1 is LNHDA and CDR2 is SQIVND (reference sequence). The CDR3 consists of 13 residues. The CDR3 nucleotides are TGTGCCAGTAGTATGGCGGATAATTCACCCCTCCACTTT. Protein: CASSMADNSPLHF. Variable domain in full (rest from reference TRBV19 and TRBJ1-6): DGGITQSPKYLFRKEGQNVTLSCEQNLNHDAMYWYRQDPGQGLRLIYYSQIVNDFQKGDIAEGYSVSREKKESFPLTVTSAQKNPTAFYLCASSMADNSPLHFGNGTRLTVT.